A selection of T cell receptor beta chains follows, all from one sample in a study of radiotherapy plus CTLA-4 blockade in lung cancer. Assay used: immunoSEQ multiplex PCR; TCRdb lists only in-frame clones, some missing. The sample records almost 55,000 clones, under 85% being singletons. The specimen was peripheral blood, collected from a patient treated with radiotherapy plus ipilimumab. The source is a human donor with non-small cell lung cancer who had a partial response to radiotherapy plus ipilimumab. CDR3s include the opening cysteine and the closing phenylalanine or tryptophan. D genes are given only for firm matches. Size is stated for part of the rows, as once, few or many counts, or as a class when the clone is expanded.

d_gene,j_gene,abundance,v_gene,CDR3nt,CDR3aa
TRBD1,TRBJ1-5,.,TRBV7-2,TGTGCCAGCAGCTTAGTTCTGGGACAGGGGTCGTTGGGCAATCAGCCCCAGCATTTT,CASSLVLGQGSLGNQPQHF
TRBD2,TRBJ2-5,.,TRBV7-6,TGTGCCAGCAGCTTAGTGGGACTAGCGGGGGGGCCGGGGACCCAGTACTTC,CASSLVGLAGGPGTQYF
.,TRBJ2-2,.,TRBV2,TGTGCCAGCAGTGGACCCACAGGGGAGGTGACCGGGGAGCTGTTTTTT,CASSGPTGEVTGELFF
.,TRBJ1-5,.,TRBV19,TGTGCCAGTAGATGGAGACAGGCCCATCAGCCCCAGCATTTT,CASRWRQAHQPQHF
.,TRBJ1-6,.,TRBV5-1,TGCGCCAGCAGCTTATCTCAGGGTTATAATTCACCCCTCCACTTT,CASSLSQGYNSPLHF
TRBD1,TRBJ1-5,.,TRBV6-1,TGTGCCAGCAGTGACGGCGGGACAGGGGGCTTTAGCAATCAGCCCCAGCATTTT,CASSDGGTGGFSNQPQHF
TRBD2,TRBJ2-7,.,TRBV27,TGTGCCAGCAGTTTTGGGGACTATACTATCTACGAGCAGTACTTC,CASSFGDYTIYEQYF
.,TRBJ1-5,.,TRBV6-1,TGTGCCAGCAGTGCCCTTACCGGGAATCAGCCCCAGCATTTT,CASSALTGNQPQHF
TRBD1,TRBJ2-6,.,TRBV5-1,TGCGCCAGCAGCCCGGACAGGGGGCTTGGGGCCAACGTCCTGACTTTC,CASSPDRGLGANVLTF
.,TRBJ2-2,.,TRBV7-9,TGTGCCAGCAGCCTGGACATAATGAACACCGGGGAGCTGTTTTTT,CASSLDIMNTGELFF
TRBD2,TRBJ2-7,.,TRBV19,TGTGCCAGTAGTATCGAGCGGGGGGGCCTAGGCGAGCAGTACTTC,CASSIERGGLGEQYF
.,TRBJ2-5,once,TRBV25-1,TGTGCCAGCAGTGAACACAGGGAGGGAGAGACCCAGTACTTC,CASSEHREGETQYF
.,TRBJ2-7,.,TRBV6-6,TGTGCCAGCAGCCGGATGGGGGCGGACGAGCAGTACTTC,CASSRMGADEQYF
.,TRBJ1-2,.,TRBV21-1,TGTGCCAGCAAAGTTGACAGGGGATATGGCTACACCTTC,CASKVDRGYGYTF
.,TRBJ1-1,.,TRBV14,TGTGCCAGCAGCCAATGGGGGGGCATGAACACTGAAGCTTTCTTT,CASSQWGGMNTEAFF
.,TRBJ1-3,.,TRBV7-8,TGTGCCAGCAGCTTAGCCAGCTCTGGAAACACCATATATTTT,CASSLASSGNTIYF
TRBD2,TRBJ2-1,once,TRBV7-7,TGTGCCAGCAGCTTAAGCGGGGGGGCCTACAATGAGCAGTTCTTC,CASSLSGGAYNEQFF
.,TRBJ2-3,.,TRBV29-1,TGCAGCGTTGAGGTCGCCAAGGGGGTTCCAGATACGCAGTATTTT,CSVEVAKGVPDTQYF
TRBD1,TRBJ1-1,.,TRBV5-4,TGTGCCAGCAGCTTTGACAGGGGGCGTTTGAACACTGAAGCTTTCTTT,CASSFDRGRLNTEAFF
.,TRBJ1-1,.,TRBV7-2,TGTGCCAGCAGCTTAAGGCCAGGGGTTGGAACTGAAGCTTTCTTT,CASSLRPGVGTEAFF
.,TRBJ2-3,few,TRBV29-1,TGCAGCGTTGAATTACGCTCCCCAGGACAAAGGGCAGATACGCAGTATTTT,CSVELRSPGQRADTQYF
TRBD1,TRBJ2-7,.,TRBV6-6,TGTGCCAGCAGGCCACTAACAGGGGGTCAATACGAGCAGTACTTC,CASRPLTGGQYEQYF
TRBD1,TRBJ1-1,.,TRBV4-2,TGTGCCAGCAGCCAAGATTCATGGAGGACAGGCACGAACACTGAAGCTTTCTTT,CASSQDSWRTGTNTEAFF
.,TRBJ2-7,.,TRBV21-1,TGTGCCAGCAGCCAAGCGAATAGCGGGGGGTCCTACGAGCAGTACTTC,CASSQANSGGSYEQYF
.,TRBJ1-2,few,TRBV4-1,TGCGCCAGCAGCCAGCTACTTTACTATGGCTACACCTTC,CASSQLLYYGYTF
TRBD2,TRBJ2-7,.,TRBV9,TGTGCCAGCAGCGGGAGCGGGGGACGCTCCTACGAGCAGTACTTC,CASSGSGGRSYEQYF
.,TRBJ2-3,.,TRBV5-6,TGTGCCAGCAGCTTGGGTCTGACAGATACGCAGTATTTT,CASSLGLTDTQYF
.,TRBJ2-7,.,TRBV7-6,TGTGCCAGCAGCGTAGCCCAGGGTGGCTACGAGCAGTACTTC,CASSVAQGGYEQYF
.,TRBJ2-5,.,TRBV7-9,TGTGCCAGCAGCTTAGGGGGAGCGGGAGAGACCCAGTACTTC,CASSLGGAGETQYF
TRBD2,TRBJ2-1,.,TRBV18,TGTGCCAGCTCACCAGAAAGGGGACTACAAAACAATGAGCAGTTCTTC,CASSPERGLQNNEQFF
TRBD1,TRBJ1-2,.,TRBV4-1,TGCGCCAGCAGCAAACTGGCAGGGGGCGGCTACACCTTC,CASSKLAGGGYTF